These 8 T cell receptor beta chains originate from one sample sequenced in a study of radiotherapy plus CTLA-4 blockade in lung cancer. Clones were sequenced by immunoSEQ multiplex PCR, and TCRdb holds only the in-frame ones, with some missing. Of 40,000 to 45,000 clones listed, 65% to 75% are singletons. The source was peripheral blood, collected from a patient treated with radiotherapy plus ipilimumab. These receptors were collected from a human donor with non-small cell lung cancer who had a partial response to radiotherapy plus ipilimumab.

The rearrangement joins TRBV27 to TRBJ2-1; 8 bases are a match to TRBD2. Germline trimming cut 6 bases from V and 9 bases from J; bases unmatched to any gene: 10. Germline values: CDR1 MNHEY, CDR2 SMNVEV (reference sequence). CDR3 length equals 14 residues. CDR3 loop: CASSRGTSSGEQFF. CDR3 in DNA: TGTGCCAGCAGCCGCGGGACTAGTTCCGGTGAGCAGTTCTTC.

The CDR3 DNA reads TGTGCTAGTGGTCTTGGACTAGTTTCGTCGGCTGAGCAGTTCTTC. Its protein product is CASGLGLVSSAEQFF. The chain employs TRBV12-5 and TRBJ2-1; 7 nucleotides match TRBD2. Trimming at V came to 5 bases and at J to 9 bases, leaving 13 bases not matched to a gene. CDR1 is LGHNT and CDR2 is FRNRAP in the germline V gene. This CDR3 is built from 15 residues.

This chain joins TRBV7-2 and TRBJ1-1; 7 bases are a match to TRBD1. With 9 bases clipped from V and 2 bases from J, the junction kept 9 bases outside the gene matches. The CDR3 has 14 amino acids. Per germline, CDR1 SGHTA and CDR2 FQGNSA. CDR3 amino acids: CASPDDRDNTEAFF. CDR3 nucleotide sequence: TGTGCCAGTCCGGACGACAGGGACAACACTGAAGCTTTCTTT.

This CDR3 is CASSLLGGGLEAFF. The CDR3 DNA sequence: TGTGCCAGCAGTTTACTCGGAGGGGGCTTAGAAGCTTTCTTT. The V and J genes are TRBV28 and TRBJ1-1; TRBD1 aligns across 7 bases. This CDR3 has 14 amino acids. Trimming took 2 bases from V and 8 from J; bases not matched to a gene: 8. CDR1 is MDHEN, CDR2 SYDVKM, per germline.

This chain links TRBV7-2 with TRBJ1-5; unclear D gene. The CDR3 is 13 amino acids. Trimming cost V 0 bases and J 6 bases, with 6 bases left between them. CDR1 and CDR2 from the germline V gene are SGHTA and FQGNSA. The CDR3 coding sequence is TGTGCCAGCAGCTTAGCCCCAGTTCAGCCCCAGCATTTT. Its translation: CASSLAPVQPQHF.

The chain uses TRBV6-1 and TRBJ2-1; D may be TRBD1 (6 bases). CDR3 length: 17 amino acids. CDR1 is MNHNS and CDR2 is SASEGT in the germline V gene. V was cut by 4 bases and J by 0 bases, with 16 bases left in between. In DNA, the CDR3 is TGTGCCAGCAGTGGAATTTTAGTGACAGGCTCCTACAATGAGCAGTTCTTC. Translating it yields CASSGILVTGSYNEQFF.

V gene TRBV18 combines with J gene TRBJ1-3, with a tentative D call TRBD1 (6 bases). Germline-derived CDR1 and CDR2 are KGHSH and LQKENI. This CDR3 comprises 16 residues. V shed 2 bases and J shed 2 bases, with 13 bases lying between them. CDR3 amino acids: CASSPFPGVTGNTIYF. In nucleotides, the CDR3 is TGTGCCAGCTCACCATTCCCAGGGGTCACTGGAAACACCATATATTTT.

V usage is TRBV28 and J usage is TRBJ2-5; D is unresolved. The length of the CDR3 is 15 residues. Trimming left V 3 bases short and J 2 bases short, with 13 bases between. Germline V gene data show CDR1 as MDHEN and CDR2 as SYDVKM. The CDR3 DNA reads as TGTGCCAGCAGTTTTCTCGGGTCTGGACAAGAGACCCAGTACTTC. Protein: CASSFLGSGQETQYF.